This passage covers 15 T cell receptor beta chains from one sample sequenced in a study of Graves' ophthalmopathy and Graves' hyperthyroidism. For repertoire sequencing, the TCR beta CDR3 regions were amplified from RNA transcripts. An initial RT-PCR round employing HTBI primers preceded a second-round multiplex PCR. TCRdb processed the multiplex PCR reads anew with MiXCR; each CDR3 protein has one entry. In the table there are hundreds of thousands of distinct CDR3 sequences, about 20% of which are singletons. The source material was peripheral blood. Every receptor here comes from a woman aged 18-29 years with stable Graves' hyperthyroidism. Some clones in this sample may be carry-over from other donors' samples.

This clonotype was observed at least ten times. The chain is built from TRBV28 and TRBJ1-5, with D uncertain. Germline V CDR1 and CDR2: MDHEN, SYDVKM. V lost 3 bases to trimming and J lost 3 bases, with 6 bases between them. The CDR3 is made up of 13 amino acids. CDR3 DNA sequence: TGTGCCAGCAGTTTGTACCTCAATCAGCCCCAGCATTTT. Amino acids: CASSLYLNQPQHF. The complete variable domain, with remaining parts taken from reference TRBV28 and TRBJ1-5, reads DVKVTQSSRYLVKRTGEKVFLECVQDMDHENMFWYRQDPGLGLRLIYFSYDVKMKEKGDIPEGYSVSREKKERFSLILESASTNQTSMYLCASSLYLNQPQHFGDGTRLSIL.

This clonotype was recorded many times. This chain links TRBV2 with TRBJ1-2, with a weak D call TRBD1 (5 bases). Trimming took 0 bases from V and 6 from J, leaving 14 bases between them. Germline CDR1 is SNHLY and CDR2 is FYNNEI. The CDR3 length is 15 residues. CDR3 in DNA: TGTGCCAGCAGTGAAGCGCTTCGGGGGGGAAATGGCTACACCTTC. Its translation is CASSEALRGGNGYTF. Supplemented by reference TRBV2 and TRBJ1-2, the full variable domain reads EPEVTQTPSHQVTQMGQEVILRCVPISNHLYFYWYRQILGQKVEFLVSFYNNEISEKSEIFDDQFSVERPDGSNFTLKIRSTKLEDSAMYFCASSEALRGGNGYTFGSGTRLTVV.

About this clonotype itself: With a much larger clone just one base away, this may be a read error. The chain carries TRBV6-1 and TRBJ2-7; D may be TRBD2 (6 bases). The germline CDR1 and CDR2 sequences are MNHNS and SASEGT. V shed 6 bases and J shed 6 bases, with 15 bases lying between them. This CDR3 is built from 13 residues. The CDR3 spells CASRFGTSCEQYF. DNA for the CDR3: TGTGCCAGCAGGTTCGGGACTTCATGCGAGCAGTACTTC.

There are many counts of this clonotype. A junction boundary mismatches the germline segment, possibly from a read error. The chain links TRBV5-1 to TRBJ2-7; TRBD1 matches 7 bases. This CDR3 is built from 15 residues. The germline gives CDR1 SGHRS, CDR2 YFSETQ. The CDR3 DNA follows: TGCGCCAGCAGGTTGGGGACAGCGAGCCTGGGCGAGCAGTACTTC. Its protein is CASRLGTASLGEQYF.

Concerning this clonotype itself: An end of the junction does not agree with germline; a read error may underlie this. The chain has TRBV10-3 and TRBJ2-2; D possibly matches TRBD1 or TRBD2 (6 bases each). Germline V gives CDR1 ENHRY, CDR2 SYGVKD. The length of the CDR3 is 16 residues. DNA of the CDR3: TGTGCCATCAGTGAACGACGGGGGCCAATCACCGGGGAGCTGTTTTTC. Its protein is CAISERRGPITGELFF.

The chain has TRBV20-1 and TRBJ2-5; perhaps TRBD2 as D (5 bases). CDR3 length: 12 amino acids. V gave up 6 bases and J gave up 0 bases, with 8 bases separating them. Germline values: CDR1 DFQATT, CDR2 SNEGSKA (reference sequence). The CDR3 reads CSAEGYQETQYF. DNA of the CDR3: TGCAGTGCCGAGGGTTACCAAGAGACCCAGTACTTC.

Many counts were recorded for this clonotype. The chain's CDR3 is CASSEASGLAGPYEQYF. Written as DNA, the CDR3 is TGTGCCAGCAGTGAAGCGTCCGGACTAGCGGGACCCTACGAGCAGTACTTC. The J gene is TRBJ2-7, the V gene TRBV6-1; 12 positions agree with TRBD2. Germline loops: CDR1 MNHNS, CDR2 SASEGT. The CDR3 runs 17 residues. V shed 0 bases, J shed 2 bases, and the junction held 5 bases outside the gene matches.

This clonotype was counted ten times or more. The chain couples TRBV6-5 to TRBJ2-7; D may be TRBD2 (5 bases). V was shortened by 2 bases and J by 2 bases, with 10 bases between the two germline ends. Germline values: CDR1 MNHEY, CDR2 SVGAGI. The CDR3 runs 14 residues. CDR3 protein: CASSYPPSTYEQYF. The CDR3 DNA is TGTGCCAGCAGTTACCCCCCTAGCACCTACGAGCAGTACTTC.

This clonotype showed up just a few times. This CDR3 reads CASRMTLLTGELFF. In DNA form, the CDR3 reads TGTGCCAGCAGAATGACGCTCCTGACCGGGGAGCTGTTTTTT. The chain joins TRBV28 to TRBJ2-2; the D is unclear. V gave up 6 bases and J gave up 5 bases, with 13 bases separating them. CDR1 MDHEN and CDR2 SYDVKM come from the germline V gene. This CDR3 comprises 14 residues.

V usage is TRBV14 and J usage is TRBJ2-2; a weak D match, TRBD1 (5 bases). In germline, CDR1 is SGHDN, CDR2 FVKESK. The V end lost 2 bases, the J end lost 0 bases, and 10 bases lay between the germline ends. The length of the CDR3 is 16 residues. CDR3 amino acids: CASSQLDTPNTGELFF. The CDR3 DNA reads TGTGCCAGCAGCCAACTGGACACCCCGAACACCGGGGAGCTGTTTTTT.

This chain joins TRBV28 and TRBJ2-3; D not resolved. Looked up from germline, CDR1 is MDHEN and CDR2 is SYDVKM. The CDR3 is 13 residues long. V gave up 5 bases and J gave up 6 bases, with 12 bases separating them. In nucleotides, the CDR3 is TGTGCCAGCAGTCCCCTGAGATTGGATACGCAGTATTTT. Its protein is CASSPLRLDTQYF.

This clonotype was counted many times. The V call is TRBV6-1, the J call TRBJ1-6; maybe TRBD1 (5 bases). The CDR3 runs 13 residues. Germline V gene lookup returns CDR1 MNHNS and CDR2 SASEGT. V was cut by 6 bases and J by 8 bases, with 11 bases left in between. Written as DNA, the CDR3 is TGTGCCAGCAGGAGGGGTTCTGATTCACCCCTCCACTTT. It is translated as CASRRGSDSPLHF.

In its sample, this clonotype was seen many times. The chain recombines TRBV30 with TRBJ1-2; possible D gene TRBD1, 5 bases. The CDR3 runs 14 residues. Germline V gene data show CDR1 as GTSNPN and CDR2 as SVGIG (reference sequence). V was cut by 0 bases and J by 7 bases, with 15 bases left in between. DNA of the CDR3: TGTGCCTGGAGTGTGGGACCAGGATACTTTGGCTACACCTTC. This translates into CAWSVGPGYFGYTF.

Only a few counts were recorded for this clonotype. This chain connects TRBV19 to TRBJ1-1, with D unresolved. Per the germline V gene, CDR1 is LNHDA and CDR2 is SQIVND (reference sequence). The V end was cut by 5 bases, the J end by 4 bases, with 14 bases between. The CDR3 spans 14 residues. The CDR3 here is CASSFDWARTEAFF. DNA of the CDR3: TGTGCCAGTAGTTTTGATTGGGCGCGCACTGAAGCTTTCTTT.

Ten or more counts support this clonotype. This sequence joins TRBV20-1 and TRBJ2-2; D gene uncertain. Trimming removed 0 bases at V and 0 bases at J, with 8 bases between. In germline, CDR1 is DFQATT, CDR2 SNEGSKA (reference sequence). This CDR3 has 15 residues. CDR3 nucleotide sequence: TGCAGTGCTAGAGATCGATACACGAACACCGGGGAGCTGTTTTTT. Its protein is CSARDRYTNTGELFF.